The following is a TCR beta chain sequence with its context. This specimen belongs to a study of CD8 T cells in Susac syndrome. V lost 0 bases and J 0 bases, leaving 8 bases between the germline ends. CDR1 and CDR2 (germline): LNHNV, YYDKDF (reference sequence). The CDR3 is 16 amino acids. Patients with stable or active relapsing-remitting disease, all of them treatment-naive, made up the multiple sclerosis controls. RNA in amounts of 0.5 to 1 ug was reverse transcribed with random hexamers. An immunoSEQ multiplex PCR amplified TCR beta CDR3 over 54 Vbeta and 13 Jbeta. TCRdb reprocessed the immunoSEQ multiplex PCR reads via MiXCR and lists one record per CDR3 protein. The sample includes about 290,000 distinct CDR3 sequences, approximately 85% of them seen just once.

The clonotype comes from a human donor with multiple sclerosis. J is TRBJ2-2 and V is TRBV15; D unclear. The sample consisted of CD8+ T cells from PBMCs. CDR3 DNA: TGTGCCACCAGCAGAGATGCCCGGGCGAACACCGGGGAGCTGTTTTTT. Its translation is CATSRDARANTGELFF.